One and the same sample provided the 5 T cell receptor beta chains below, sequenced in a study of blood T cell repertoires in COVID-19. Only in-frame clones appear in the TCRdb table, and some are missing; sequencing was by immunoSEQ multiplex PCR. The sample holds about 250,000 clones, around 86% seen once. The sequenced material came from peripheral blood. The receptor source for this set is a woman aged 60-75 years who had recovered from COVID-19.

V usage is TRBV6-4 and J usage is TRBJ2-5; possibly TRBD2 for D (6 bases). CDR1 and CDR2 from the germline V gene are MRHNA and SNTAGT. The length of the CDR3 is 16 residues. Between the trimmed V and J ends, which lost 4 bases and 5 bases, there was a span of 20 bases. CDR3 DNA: TGTGCCAGCAGTGGTTTCATCCCGGGACTCGTCGAGACCCAGTACTTC. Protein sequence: CASSGFIPGLVETQYF.

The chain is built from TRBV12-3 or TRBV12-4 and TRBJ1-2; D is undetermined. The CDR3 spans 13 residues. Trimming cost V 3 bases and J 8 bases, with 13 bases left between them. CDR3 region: CASSFLINGGYTF. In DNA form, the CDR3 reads TGTGCCAGCAGTTTCCTGATTAACGGGGGCTACACCTTC.

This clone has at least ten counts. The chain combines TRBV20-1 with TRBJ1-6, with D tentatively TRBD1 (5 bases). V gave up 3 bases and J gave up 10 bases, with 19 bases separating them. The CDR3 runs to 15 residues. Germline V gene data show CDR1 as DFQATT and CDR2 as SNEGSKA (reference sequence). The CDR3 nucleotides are TGCAGTGCTAGTATGGCGCGGGGCGCCGGGTCACCCCTCCACTTT. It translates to CSASMARGAGSPLHF.

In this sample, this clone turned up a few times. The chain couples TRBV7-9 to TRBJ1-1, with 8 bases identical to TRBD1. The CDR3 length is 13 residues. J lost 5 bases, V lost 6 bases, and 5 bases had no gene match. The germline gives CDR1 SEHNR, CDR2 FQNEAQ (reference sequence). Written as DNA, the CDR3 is TGTGCCAGCAGAACAGGGGGGAGGACTGAAGCTTTCTTT. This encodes CASRTGGRTEAFF.

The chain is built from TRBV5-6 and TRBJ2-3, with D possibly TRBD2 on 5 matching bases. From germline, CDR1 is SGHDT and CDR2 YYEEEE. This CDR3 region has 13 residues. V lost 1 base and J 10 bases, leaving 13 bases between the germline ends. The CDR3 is CASSLPQLGSQYF. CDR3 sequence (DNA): TGTGCCAGCAGCTTGCCACAACTAGGTTCGCAGTATTTT. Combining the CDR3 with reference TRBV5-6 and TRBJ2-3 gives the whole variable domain DAGVTQSPTHLIKTRGQQVTLRCSPKSGHDTVSWYQQALGQGPQFIFQYYEEEERQRGNFPDRFSGHQFPNYSSELNVNALLLGDSALYLCASSLPQLGSQYFGPGTRLTVL.